These T cell receptor beta chains were read from a single sample in a study of T cells in Graves' hyperthyroidism and ophthalmopathy. In TCRdb, the multiplex PCR reads were re-called with MiXCR into one record per CDR3 protein. The sample has roughly 520,000 distinct CDR3 sequences; around 24% are singletons. Sequenced input: blood. The receptors originated from a woman aged 30 to 39 with Graves' ophthalmopathy. Both conserved end residues are part of each CDR3. Each record gives: CDR3 protein, V gene.

CDR3: CASSFSLGYEQYF
V: TRBV12-3/TRBV12-4

CDR3: CASSFSSGPAYEQYF
V: TRBV7-9

CDR3: CASSPAENQPQHF
V: TRBV18

CDR3: CASSLARGDTEAFF
V: TRBV5-1

CDR3: CASSQEGSPNYGYTF
V: TRBV14

CDR3: CASSQAPGLSVGYTF
V: TRBV4-2

CDR3: CASTGSFQGEAFF
V: TRBV6-1

CDR3: CASSITGEGYTF
V: TRBV19

CDR3: CASSLATGVGYTF
V: TRBV7-3

CDR3: CASKAGAPPQYF
V: TRBV28

CDR3: CASSVATGGGHYEQYF
V: TRBV9

CDR3: CASSYDRGPEAFF
V: TRBV6-5

CDR3: CASSEWGGQTSYGYTF
V: TRBV6-1

CDR3: CSARDQGLGGRETQYF
V: TRBV20-1

CDR3: CASSGKQGAKHYEQYF
V: TRBV10-1

CDR3: CASGDRHTSNYGYTF
V: TRBV27

CDR3: CASRLQGAMGEAFF
V: TRBV6-2/TRBV6-3

CDR3: CASSFGLAGGLETQYF
V: TRBV12-3/TRBV12-4

CDR3: CSARGQGVNYGYTF
V: TRBV20-1

CDR3: CASSTGDRLNTEAFF
V: TRBV19

CDR3: CASRYIAYQPQHF
V: TRBV6-2/TRBV6-3

CDR3: CSASDLGTEAFF
V: TRBV20-1

CDR3: CASSFRDWGTEAFF
V: TRBV13

CDR3: CASSVASGGGPDTEAFF
V: TRBV9

CDR3: CASTALRGPRGYGYTF
V: TRBV7-9

CDR3: CASSVAPSANTGELFF
V: TRBV9

CDR3: CASSYGRGGETEAFF
V: TRBV6-2/TRBV6-3

CDR3: CASSLDRNPYGYTF
V: TRBV7-2

CDR3: CASSEGRVSNQPQHF
V: TRBV6-1

CDR3: CSAINRGGDNQPQHF
V: TRBV20-1

CDR3: CASRHEVDEQYF
V: TRBV27

CDR3: CASSRDRGSHEQYF
V: TRBV6-1

CDR3: CSALGQGLNQETQYF
V: TRBV20-1

CDR3: CASSLIRGSSYEQYF
V: TRBV28

CDR3: CATGARTDYGYTF
V: TRBV15

CDR3: CACIIPQETQYF
V: TRBV30

CDR3: CASSLVAQDGYTF
V: TRBV4-2

CDR3: CASSNPGQLAKNIQYF
V: TRBV19

CDR3: CSARGSSGPSSYEQYF
V: TRBV20-1

CDR3: CASSPMGPGRGGELFF
V: TRBV12-3/TRBV12-4

CDR3: CSAPDEANYGYTF
V: TRBV29-1

CDR3: CASSIERQETQYF
V: TRBV2

CDR3: CATNRHQPQHF
V: TRBV27

CDR3: CATGGSYEQYF
V: TRBV28

CDR3: CATSRGDTSGNTIYF
V: TRBV15

CDR3: CASSDPGRTGPTSGANVLTF
V: TRBV6-7